This TCR beta chain was captured by sequencing in a study of cytomegalovirus exposure and HLA in healthy donors. Germline CDR1 reads MNHNY; CDR2 reads SVGAGI (reference sequence). Trimming took off 0 bases at V and 0 bases at J, with 12 bases between the two ends. The CDR3 consists of 16 residues. Overall study findings and caveats: Accurate HLA-A and HLA-B prediction from TCR beta sequences was reported for most subjects.

For this clone: Its antigen remains unidentified.

The primer mix had 60 Vbeta and 13 Jbeta primers. In the original analysis: Among the unique TCR beta chains that a later analysis counted, around 82 million in all, about 11 million were shared. Here immunoSEQ multiplex PCR was the method, and the copy in TCRdb shows in-frame clones only, minus some. The V and J calls and clone size come from that table; D and trimming were worked out from the DNA. This table holds approximately 210,000 clones, around four fifths found once. This TCR was recovered from a woman aged 40 to 50 in good health and CMV-seronegative. Material: PBMCs. The chain employs TRBV6-6 and TRBJ2-7, with D possibly matching TRBD2 (6 bases). The CDR3 protein is CASSYSSGESSYEQYF. CDR3 nucleotides: TGTGCCAGCAGTTACTCTAGCGGAGAAAGCTCCTACGAGCAGTACTTC.